These 8 T cell receptor beta chains were all obtained from the same sample, sequenced in a study of blood T cells in healthy people across ages. A second PCR of about 7 to 12 cycles used a sample-barcoded 5' primer and a J-beta primer mix. Each CDR3 protein gets one entry after TCRdb re-called the 5' RACE reads with MiXCR. The sample contains roughly 830,000 distinct CDR3 sequences, approximately 67% of which appear only once. Sequenced input: blood. These receptors were collected from a man under 40 in good health.

The J gene is TRBJ1-1, the V gene TRBV12-3 or TRBV12-4; 7 positions agree with TRBD1. The V and J ends lost 6 bases and 1 base, in that order; junction bases with no gene match: 2. CDR3 length equals 13 residues. In nucleotides, the CDR3 is TGTGCCAGCAGAGGGACAGCGAACACTGAAGCTTTCTTT. This gives the protein CASRGTANTEAFF.

The rearrangement joins TRBV4-3 to TRBJ2-5; 7 bases fit TRBD2. Germline V CDR1 and CDR2: LGHNA, YSLEER. The V gene end was trimmed by 4 bases and the J gene end by 5 bases; junction bases not matched to a gene: 10. This CDR3 is built from 15 residues. CDR3 sequence reads: CASSPTGFGGETQYF. DNA of the CDR3: TGCGCCAGCAGCCCGACCGGTTTCGGGGGGGAGACCCAGTACTTC.

The chain recombines TRBV6-6 with TRBJ1-2, with 10 bases matching TRBD1. In germline, CDR1 is MNHNY, CDR2 SVGAGI (reference sequence). The junction had 4 bases not matched to a gene; V was cut back by 6 bases and J by 6 bases. This CDR3 is built from 13 residues. Written as DNA, the CDR3 is TGTGCCAGCAGAGGAGGGACAGGGGATGGCTACACCTTC. Translating it yields CASRGGTGDGYTF.

The J gene is TRBJ2-6, the V gene TRBV4-2; no firm D call. The V end lost 3 bases, the J end lost 4 bases, and 13 bases lay between the germline ends. CDR1 LGHNA and CDR2 YNFKEQ come from the germline V gene. The length of the CDR3 is 16 residues. CDR3 bases: TGTGCCAGCAGCCAGATCCAGGCGACCGGGGCCAACGTCCTGACTTTC. This gives the protein CASSQIQATGANVLTF.

The chain links TRBV20-1 to TRBJ2-7, with 8 bases fitting TRBD2. Germline values: CDR1 DFQATT, CDR2 SNEGSKA (reference sequence). This CDR3 is 13 amino acids long. The J segment lost 2 bases and the V segment lost 5 bases, leaving 5 bases of the junction unmatched. The CDR3 sequence is CSAAAGLAYEQYF. The CDR3 nucleotides read TGCAGTGCTGCGGCGGGACTAGCCTACGAGCAGTACTTC.

The chain couples TRBV7-2 to TRBJ2-7; D perhaps matches TRBD1 (6 bases). Germline values: CDR1 SGHTA, CDR2 FQGNSA. The CDR3 runs 14 residues. The V end lost 5 bases, the J end lost 2 bases, and 13 bases lay between the germline ends. The CDR3 region is CASSATGTTYEQYF. The CDR3, as DNA: TGTGCCAGCAGCGCTACCGGGACAACCTACGAGCAGTACTTC. Filled out from reference TRBV7-2 and TRBJ2-7, the complete variable domain reads GAGVSQSPSNKVTEKGKDVELRCDPISGHTALYWYRQSLGQGLEFLIYFQGNSAPDKSGLPSDRFSAERTGGSVSTLTIQRTQQEDSAVYLCASSATGTTYEQYFGPGTRLTVT.

The genes are TRBV7-8 and TRBJ1-2; weak D call: TRBD1 (6 bases). Germline V gene sequence: CDR1 SGHVS, CDR2 FQNEAQ. The length of the CDR3 is 15 residues. Trimming pared 0 bases from V and 4 bases from J, leaving 12 bases between. In DNA form, the CDR3 reads TGTGCCAGCAGCTTAGCAGGACAGAGTGGCTATGGCTACACCTTC. Residues: CASSLAGQSGYGYTF.

V usage is TRBV4-3 and J usage is TRBJ2-1; D is unresolved. The germline V and J ends were trimmed by 2 bases and 7 bases, with 6 bases remaining between them. Germline V gives CDR1 LGHNA, CDR2 YSLEER. The CDR3 has 12 residues. The CDR3 nucleotides are TGCGCCAGCAGCCAATGGGGAAATGAGCAGTTCTTC. Amino acids: CASSQWGNEQFF.